These 11 T cell receptor beta chains originate from one sample sequenced in a study of T cell clonality in common variable immunodeficiency. Libraries were prepared by immunoSEQ multiplex PCR; TCRdb keeps only in-frame clonotypes and omits some of them. Sampling found about 35,000 clones, none seen once. Sequences were obtained from peripheral blood mononuclear cells. The receptor set was obtained from a person aged 18 to 70 in good health.

This clone was detected ten times or more. The read finishes 3 residues shy of the CDR3 end, and the germline J gene is used to complete it. The V gene is TRBV30, the J gene TRBJ1-2, with D perhaps matching TRBD1 (5 bases). Germline V gene data show CDR1 as GTSNPN and CDR2 as SVGIG (reference sequence). The CDR3 is 13 amino acids. V was cut by 3 bases and J by 6 bases, with 14 bases left in between. The CDR3 bases that were read are TGTGCCTGGAGCCTCGAGGGGACTGATGGC. It is translated as CAWSLEGTDG. The full CDR3 sequence reads CAWSLEGTDGYTF.

CDR3 amino acids: CASSQTGVDQPQYF. The CDR3 bases that were read are TGTGCCAGCAGTCAGACAGGGGTCGATCAGCCG. The chain carries TRBV2 and TRBJ2-3; 8 bases match TRBD1. The CDR3 end lies 3 residues beyond the end of the read and is filled in from the germline J gene. Germline V gene sequence: CDR1 SNHLY, CDR2 FYNNEI. This CDR3 spans 14 amino acids.

In this sample, this clone turned up a few times. Read data end 3 residues before the CDR3 end; the end is taken from the germline J gene. V and J are TRBV19 and TRBJ1-1; 12 nucleotides match TRBD1. Unmatched junction bases numbered 8, after V lost 6 bases and J lost 6 bases. Germline V gene lookup returns CDR1 LNHDA and CDR2 SQIVND (reference sequence). CDR3 length: 15 residues. The sequenced CDR3 bases are TGTGCCAGTAGCCAATCCGGGACAGGGGGCCCTGAA. Its protein product is CASSQSGTGGPE. Given in full, the CDR3 is CASSQSGTGGPEAFF. The entire variable domain, with the rest obtained from reference TRBV19 and TRBJ1-1, is as follows: DGGITQSPKYLFRKEGQNVTLSCEQNLNHDAMYWYRQDPGQGLRLIYYSQIVNDFQKGDIAEGYSVSREKKESFPLTVTSAQKNPTAFYLCASSQSGTGGPEAFFGQGTRLTVV.

This clone was counted many times. The read gets to within 3 residues of the CDR3 end, and the germline J gene fills in the rest. V usage is TRBV5-1 and J usage is TRBJ2-7; D remains ambiguous. V gave up 4 bases and J gave up 6 bases, with 8 bases separating them. The CDR3 has 11 residues. Germline V gives CDR1 SGHRS, CDR2 YFSETQ. The CDR3 sequence: CASSQYSEQYF. The sequenced part of the CDR3 DNA is TGCGCCAGCAGCCAATACAGCGAG.

This clone was seen many times. The read halts 3 residues ahead of the CDR3 end, with the missing end drawn from the germline J gene. The J gene is TRBJ2-7, the V gene TRBV30; D is possibly TRBD1 (5 bases). The V end was cut by 4 bases, the J end by 4 bases, with 14 bases between. Germline V gene sequence: CDR1 GTSNPN, CDR2 SVGIG (reference sequence). The CDR3 extends over 13 amino acids. This CDR3 reads CAWTPAGRYEQYF. CDR3 bases read: TGTGCCTGGACCCCGGCAGGGCGATACGAG.

This clone was recorded many times. The read gets to within 3 residues of the CDR3 end, and the germline J gene fills in the rest. The chain recombines TRBV6-1 with TRBJ1-5, with 7 bases that match TRBD1. Germline V gene sequence: CDR1 MNHNS, CDR2 SASEGT. The CDR3 is made up of 14 amino acids. V shed 1 base and J 6 bases; nucleotides not matched to a gene: 3. CDR3 DNA (partial): TGTGCCAGCAGTGAAGGGGAGGGGGCTCAGCCC. Residues: CASSEGEGAQP. The full-length CDR3 reads as CASSEGEGAQPQHF.

Only a few counts were recorded for this clone. The read is 3 residues too short to cover the CDR3 end, so that end is filled in from the germline J gene. The chain couples TRBV7-9 to TRBJ2-3, with 8 nucleotides matching TRBD1. The CDR3 contains 15 residues. Looked up from germline, CDR1 is SEHNR and CDR2 is FQNEAQ (reference sequence). The covered CDR3 bases are TGTGCCAGCAGGGAAAACAGGGGGGCCAATCAGCCG. This sequence encodes CASRENRGANQP. In full, the CDR3 is CASRENRGANQPQYF.

There are many counts of this clone. The missing CDR3 end, 3 residues past where the read stops, is filled in from the germline J gene. The rearrangement links TRBV13 to TRBJ2-7; 7 nucleotides match TRBD1. The CDR3 contains 14 residues. Germline CDR1 PRHDT, CDR2 FYEKMQ (reference sequence). Trimming cost V 1 base and J 5 bases; bases outside gene matches: 5. The CDR3 DNA, read in part, is TGTGCCAGCAGCTTAGCGGGGACAGTCCACGAG. It yields the protein CASSLAGTVHE. The CDR3 as a whole reads CASSLAGTVHEQYF.

This clone has ten or more counts. The part of the CDR3 DNA that was read is TGTGCCAGCAGTGACCTGGGACTAGCGGGACTCCTTAGCACAGATACG. It encodes CASSDLGLAGLLSTDT. The CDR3, in full, reads CASSDLGLAGLLSTDTQYF. This chain uses TRBV28 with TRBJ2-3; TRBD2 aligns across 13 bases. The CDR3 end lies 3 residues beyond the end of the read and is filled in from the germline J gene. This CDR3 region has 19 residues. V shed 5 bases and J 0 bases; nucleotides not matched to a gene: 11. The V gene's germline CDR1 is MDHEN and CDR2 SYDVKM.

This clone came up many times. The observed sequence ends 3 residues before the CDR3 terminus, with the missing tail filled in from the germline J gene. The chain uses TRBV2 and TRBJ2-3, with D perhaps matching TRBD1 (5 bases). Germline V CDR1 and CDR2: SNHLY, FYNNEI. V gave up 6 bases and J gave up 6 bases, with 16 bases separating them. The CDR3 has 14 residues. CDR3 bases read: TGTGCCAGCAGGGGGCGTCAAGCAGCGGATACG. It encodes CASRGRQAADT. The full CDR3 is CASRGRQAADTQYF.

This clone came up many times. The CDR3 end lies 3 residues beyond the end of the read and is filled in from the germline J gene. The V gene is TRBV18, the J gene TRBJ2-1; 7 nucleotides line up with TRBD2. This CDR3 contains 17 residues. Trimming at V came to 1 base and at J to 0 bases, leaving 6 bases not matched to a gene. Germline V gene sequence: CDR1 KGHSH, CDR2 LQKENI. The sequenced CDR3 bases are TGTGCCAGCTCACCACTTCAAACTAGCGTCTCCTACAATGAG. Encoded protein: CASSPLQTSVSYNE. The entire CDR3 sequence reads CASSPLQTSVSYNEQFF. Full variable domain (rest looked up from reference TRBV18 and TRBJ2-1): NAGVMQNPRHLVRRRGQEARLRCSPMKGHSHVYWYRQLPEEGLKFMVYLQKENIIDESGMPKERFSAEFPKEGPSILRIQQVVRGDSAAYFCASSPLQTSVSYNEQFFGPGTRLTVL.